The 18 T cell receptor beta chains below come from one sample, sequenced in a study of shared clonotypes between healthy human individuals. The method was immunoSEQ multiplex PCR; TCRdb's version includes in-frame clones alone and lacks a portion of them. The data contain about 1 million clones, roughly 80% of them singletons. The material sequenced was memory CD4+ T cells sorted from blood. Subset here: CD45RA-negative fraction. These receptors all stem from a man aged 18 to 29 in good health.

CDR3 region: CASSLSWGGANVLTF. CDR3 nucleotide sequence: TGTGCCAGCAGTTTATCGTGGGGCGGGGCCAACGTCCTGACTTTC. This chain joins TRBV28 and TRBJ2-6, with a weak D call TRBD1 (5 bases). The CDR3 length is 15 residues. CDR1 and CDR2 (germline): MDHEN, SYDVKM. Trimming left V 1 base short and J 4 bases short, with 8 bases between.

With respect to this clone: Other DNA sequences in this specimen translate into the identical CDR3. The V gene is TRBV27, the J gene TRBJ2-2; TRBD1 matches 7 bases. The CDR3 is 15 amino acids. Losses at the gene ends were 5 bases for V and 2 bases for J; bases not matched to a gene: 5. Germline V gene sequence: CDR1 MNHEY, CDR2 SMNVEV (reference sequence). Written as DNA, the CDR3 is TGTGCCAGCAGTCTCAGGGGGACAAACACCGGGGAGCTGTTTTTT. Protein product: CASSLRGTNTGELFF.

This clone appeared a few times. The chain combines TRBV5-4 with TRBJ2-2; D might be TRBD1 or TRBD2, each matching 5 bases. This CDR3 contains 14 residues. The V end lost 2 bases, the J end lost 7 bases, and 12 bases lay between the germline ends. Germline V lookup: CDR1 SGHNT, CDR2 YYREEE (reference sequence). As DNA, the CDR3 is TGTGCCAGCAGCTTTGGGGGTACGAACGGGGAGCTGTTTTTT. Translating it yields CASSFGGTNGELFF.

This clone was seen many times. The V and J genes are TRBV6-6 and TRBJ2-7; D call uncertain. The CDR3 has 14 amino acids. Trimming pared 5 bases from V and 6 bases from J, leaving 17 bases between. Germline V gene data show CDR1 as MNHNY and CDR2 as SVGAGI (reference sequence). CDR3 sequence (DNA): TGTGCCAGCAGTCCCCGACTGGAGCTGGGCGAGCAGTACTTC. Amino acids: CASSPRLELGEQYF.

V gene TRBV7-2 combines with J gene TRBJ2-5; the D gene is possibly TRBD2 (6 bases). CDR1 SGHTA and CDR2 FQGNSA come from the germline V gene. V lost 0 bases and J lost 5, with 13 bases in between. CDR3 size: 15 residues. The CDR3 is CASSLAKGLRETQYF. Written as DNA, the CDR3 is TGTGCCAGCAGCTTAGCGAAGGGACTTCGGGAGACCCAGTACTTC.

The gene calls are TRBV9 and TRBJ2-3, with 12 positions matching TRBD1. This CDR3 has 17 residues. The V segment lost 3 bases and the J segment 4 bases; nucleotides outside the gene matches: 9. Germline assignment: CDR1 SGDLS and CDR2 YYNGEE. CDR3 nucleotide sequence: TGTGCCAGCAGCGCATCGGGACAGGGGGCTCGGGCAGATACGCAGTATTTT. This sequence encodes CASSASGQGARADTQYF.

J is TRBJ2-1 and V is TRBV6-5; 14 bases are shared with TRBD2. The ends lost 6 bases at V and 7 bases at J; junction bases unmatched: 5. The germline V gene has CDR1 MNHEY and CDR2 SVGAGI. This CDR3 has 15 amino acids. The chain's CDR3 is CASSMGLAGDNEQFF. CDR3 bases: TGTGCCAGCAGCATGGGACTAGCGGGAGATAATGAGCAGTTCTTC.

The chain recombines TRBV10-2 with TRBJ2-1; TRBD1 matches at 8 bases. Germline lookup yields CDR1 WSHSY and CDR2 SAAADI. The CDR3 is 13 amino acids. Trimming took 6 bases from V and 7 from J; bases not matched to a gene: 5. DNA for the CDR3: TGCGCCAGCAGAGGACAGGGTTCTAATGAGCAGTTCTTC. Amino acids: CASRGQGSNEQFF.

This clone was recorded once. Given a far larger clone just one base away, this is likely a sequencing read error. The sample carries other DNA sequences with the same CDR3. V gene TRBV11-1 combines with J gene TRBJ1-1; no firm D call. CDR1 and CDR2 from the germline V gene are SGHAT and FQDESV (reference sequence). This CDR3 spans 13 amino acids. Trimming stripped 1 base from V and 1 base from J, with 4 bases between. CDR3 sequence: CASSLGENTEAFF. CDR3 nucleotide sequence: TGTGCCAGCAGCTTAGGGGAGAACACTGAAGCTTTCTTT.

V usage is TRBV4-2 and J usage is TRBJ2-3, with 13 bases matching TRBD2. Germline V gene data show CDR1 as LGHNA and CDR2 as YNFKEQ. CDR3 length: 17 amino acids. J gave up 4 bases and V 3 bases, and 7 bases lay outside the gene matches. CDR3 nucleotides: TGTGCCAGCAGCCATTTGAGGACTAGCGGGGGCCCAGATACGCAGTATTTT. This sequence encodes CASSHLRTSGGPDTQYF.

This chain uses TRBV19 with TRBJ2-1; D unresolved. This CDR3 is 12 amino acids long. V lost 2 bases to trimming and J lost 9 bases, with 8 bases between them. Germline CDR1 is LNHDA and CDR2 is SQIVND (reference sequence). For the CDR3, the DNA is TGTGCCAGTAGTATAACGTGGGGTGAGCAGTTCTTC. Translation gives CASSITWGEQFF.

The chain carries TRBV5-4 and TRBJ2-1; 8 bases fit TRBD2. This CDR3 spans 17 amino acids. V was pared by 2 bases and J by 0 bases, with 7 bases of the junction left unmatched. Germline V gives CDR1 SGHNT, CDR2 YYREEE (reference sequence). The chain's CDR3 is CASSFWAGGASYNEQFF. DNA of the CDR3: TGTGCCAGCAGCTTTTGGGCCGGGGGGGCCTCCTACAATGAGCAGTTCTTC. The variable domain in full, with the rest retrieved from reference TRBV5-4 and TRBJ2-1, is ETGVTQSPTHLIKTRGQQVTLRCSSQSGHNTVSWYQQALGQGPQFIFQYYREEENGRGNFPPRFSGLQFPNYSSELNVNALELDDSALYLCASSFWAGGASYNEQFFGPGTRLTVL.

V is TRBV6-1 and J is TRBJ1-4, with D maybe TRBD1 (6 bases). CDR1 MNHNS and CDR2 SASEGT come from the germline V gene. V lost 2 bases and J lost 3, with 10 bases in between. This CDR3 is built from 15 residues. DNA for the CDR3: TGTGCCAGCAGTGAATCAGGGGTACCTAATGAAAAACTGTTTTTT. It encodes CASSESGVPNEKLFF.

Worth noting for this clone: Sequence at one end of the junction differs from germline and may be a read error. The genes are TRBV30 and TRBJ2-7, with 9 bases matching TRBD2. This CDR3 has 15 residues. CDR1 is GTSNPN, CDR2 SVGIG, per germline (reference sequence). The chain's CDR3 is CAWALGGGRAYGQYF. The CDR3 DNA follows: TGTGCCTGGGCTCTAGGCGGCGGGAGGGCCTACGGGCAGTACTTC.

The CDR3 DNA sequence: TGCGCCAGCAGCCAGTTTTCGACAGGGTTCTCCGAGCAGTACTTC. This encodes CASSQFSTGFSEQYF. The chain uses TRBV4-1 and TRBJ2-7, with 7 bases matching TRBD1. V gave up 3 bases and J gave up 6 bases; unmatched junction bases: 11. Germline CDR1 MGHRA, CDR2 YSYEKL. CDR3 size: 15 residues.

As concerns this clone: This could be a read error, since a much larger clone is one nucleotide away. In the same sample, other DNA sequences code for this CDR3. V is TRBV5-1 and J is TRBJ2-2; no firm D call. Looked up from germline, CDR1 is SGHRS and CDR2 is YFSETQ. With 0 bases removed from V and 0 bases from J, the gap between germline ends came to 3 bases. The CDR3 is made up of 14 amino acids. The CDR3 reads CASSLGPNTGELFF. Here the CDR3 DNA reads TGCGCCAGCAGCTTGGGTCCGAACACCGGGGAGCTGTTTTTT.

The chain links TRBV7-9 to TRBJ2-7; 7 bases fit TRBD1. CDR3 size: 15 residues. CDR1 and CDR2 (germline): SEHNR, FQNEAQ (reference sequence). V gave up 1 base and J gave up 1 base; unmatched junction bases: 4. CDR3 DNA sequence: TGTGCCAGCAGCTTAGTCGACAGGGCATCCTACGAGCAGTACTTC. Translation gives CASSLVDRASYEQYF. The full variable domain, with the rest looked up from reference TRBV7-9 and TRBJ2-7, is DTGVSQNPRHKITKRGQNVTFRCDPISEHNRLYWYRQTLGQGPEFLTYFQNEAQLEKSRLLSDRFSAERPKGSFSTLEIQRTEQGDSAMYLCASSLVDRASYEQYFGPGTRLTVT.

Of note for this clone: In the same sample, other DNA sequences code for this CDR3. The chain recombines TRBV27 with TRBJ1-1; a weak D match, TRBD1 (5 bases). The CDR3 has 13 amino acids. Trimming shortened V by 3 bases and J by 1 base, and 6 bases separated the two germline ends. CDR1 MNHEY and CDR2 SMNVEV come from the germline V gene (reference sequence). CDR3 amino acids: CASSFTGNTEAFF. In nucleotides, the CDR3 is TGTGCCAGCAGTTTCACAGGGAACACTGAAGCTTTCTTT.